The T cell receptor (beta chain) described here comes from a study of memory CD4+ T cells and cytomegalovirus serostatus. Study observations and caveats: Repertoires predicted CMV serostatus with median bootstrapped AUC of approximately 0.95.

Clones were sequenced by immunoSEQ multiplex PCR, and TCRdb holds only the in-frame ones, with some missing. There are about 92,000 clones in the sample; 80% occur only once, and roughly 4% lies in the top ten. The sort gate was single viable CD3+CD4+CD8-CD45RO+ cells for memory CD4+ T cells. After thawing, CD4+ T cells were positively selected. Concerning this clone: Its antigen remains unknown.

The CDR3 extends over 19 amino acids. Germline assignment: CDR1 SEHNR and CDR2 FQNEAQ (reference sequence). The V end was cut by 4 bases, the J end by 2 bases, with 23 bases between. The sequenced sample was memory CD4+ T cells from blood. The V and J genes are TRBV7-9 and TRBJ2-2; possibly TRBD2 for D (6 bases). The sequence was collected from an adult in good health and CMV-seropositive. CDR3 amino acids: CASSSPIAERGPNTGELFF. As DNA, the CDR3 is TGTGCCAGCAGCTCCCCCATAGCGGAAAGGGGCCCTAACACCGGGGAGCTGTTTTTT. Combining the CDR3 with reference TRBV7-9 and TRBJ2-2 gives the whole variable domain DTGVSQNPRHKITKRGQNVTFRCDPISEHNRLYWYRQTLGQGPEFLTYFQNEAQLEKSRLLSDRFSAERPKGSFSTLEIQRTEQGDSAMYLCASSSPIAERGPNTGELFFGEGSRLTVL.